This T cell receptor (beta chain) originates from a study of neoadjuvant nivolumab and ipilimumab in lung cancer. Broader study findings: From pretherapy to surgery, tumor richness and clonality rose with dual therapy. Compared with tumor-adjacent uninvolved lung, resected tumors showed greater richness and clonality.

Assay used: immunoSEQ multiplex PCR; TCRdb lists only in-frame clones, some missing. The sample lists about 9,000 clones, around three quarters occurring once. With regard to this clone: The antigen is unknown.

The CDR3 is made up of 12 amino acids. Germline values: CDR1 LNHNV, CDR2 YYDKDF (reference sequence). Trimming pared 0 bases from V and 3 bases from J, leaving 3 bases between. This clonotype was obtained from an adult with non-small cell lung cancer. This chain joins TRBV15 and TRBJ2-7; D gene uncertain. The sequencing here drew on tumor tissue, taken after neoadjuvant nivolumab, alone or with ipilimumab, at or shortly before surgery. The CDR3 coding sequence is TGTGCCACCAGCAGAGACAGCTACGAGCAGTACTTC. Translation gives CATSRDSYEQYF. The variable domain in full, with the rest retrieved from reference TRBV15 and TRBJ2-7, is DAMVIQNPRYQVTQFGKPVTLSCSQTLNHNVMYWYQQKSSQAPKLLFHYYDKDFNNEADTPDNFQSRRPNTSFCFLDIRSPGLGDTAMYLCATSRDSYEQYFGPGTRLTVT.